The 18 T cell receptor beta chains given below trace back to one sample, sequenced in a study of cytomegalovirus exposure and HLA in healthy donors. The study ran its PCR with 60 Vbeta and 13 Jbeta primers. The method was immunoSEQ multiplex PCR; TCRdb's version includes in-frame clones alone and lacks a portion of them. This table lists 200,000 or so clones. The material sequenced was PBMCs. The receptors derive from a boy between 10 and 17 years old in good health and CMV-seronegative.

This chain joins TRBV7-8 and TRBJ1-2, with D perhaps matching TRBD1 (6 bases). Germline V CDR1 and CDR2: SGHVS, FQNEAQ. CDR3 length: 15 amino acids. The ends were cut back, 4 bases at V and 0 bases at J, with 12 bases in the middle. The CDR3 loop reads CASSSPGDANYGYTF. CDR3 DNA sequence: TGTGCCAGCAGCTCCCCAGGGGACGCTAACTATGGCTACACCTTC.

This chain uses TRBV5-8 with TRBJ1-1; D unclear. Germline CDR1 is SGHTS and CDR2 is YDEGEE. V was pared by 2 bases and J by 3 bases, with 17 bases between. There are 16 residues in the CDR3. The CDR3 DNA is TGTGCCAGCAGCTTTATTGGGCGAATAGTGGACACTGAAGCTTTCTTT. Its protein is CASSFIGRIVDTEAFF.

This chain uses TRBV14 with TRBJ1-3, with 10 nucleotides matching TRBD1. From germline, CDR1 is SGHDN and CDR2 FVKESK. With 2 bases clipped from V and 2 bases from J, the junction kept 12 bases outside the gene matches. This CDR3 comprises 19 residues. CDR3 residues: CASSQNRIGTGEAGNTIYF. The CDR3 nucleotides are TGTGCCAGCAGCCAAAACCGAATCGGGACAGGGGAGGCTGGAAACACCATATATTTT.

The rearrangement links TRBV7-6 to TRBJ1-1, with D possibly TRBD1 on 6 matching bases. V was cut by 4 bases and J by 6 bases, with 18 bases left in between. The V gene's germline CDR1 is SGHVS and CDR2 FNYEAQ. The CDR3 spans 15 residues. In nucleotides, the CDR3 is TGTGCCAGCAGCTGGGGGGGGGCAGGGGTTGCTGAAGCTTTCTTT. This translates into CASSWGGAGVAEAFF.

The rearrangement joins TRBV13 to TRBJ2-1, with a tentative D call TRBD2 (6 bases). Deletions cut 5 bases from V and 5 bases from J, with 22 bases between. This CDR3 region has 17 residues. Looked up from germline, CDR1 is PRHDT and CDR2 is FYEKMQ (reference sequence). As DNA, the CDR3 is TGTGCCAGCAGCCCCCTCCGACGGGGTAGGGAGGACAATGAGCAGTTCTTC. This encodes CASSPLRRGREDNEQFF. The full variable domain, rest sourced from reference TRBV13 and TRBJ2-1, is AAGVIQSPRHLIKEKRETATLKCYPIPRHDTVYWYQQGPGQDPQFLISFYEKMQSDKGSIPDRFSAQQFSDYHSELNMSSLELGDSALYFCASSPLRRGREDNEQFFGPGTRLTVL.

The chain combines TRBV4-3 with TRBJ1-1; no clear D. V lost 1 base, J lost 3 bases, and 9 bases lay in between. From germline, CDR1 is LGHNA and CDR2 YSLEER. This CDR3 is 14 amino acids long. For the CDR3, the DNA is TGCGCCAGCAGCCAAGTACCGGACTACACTGAAGCTTTCTTT. Amino acids: CASSQVPDYTEAFF.

The chain joins TRBV28 to TRBJ1-2, with 12 bases identical to TRBD1. The germline V gene has CDR1 MDHEN and CDR2 SYDVKM. Trimming removed 4 bases from V and 8 bases from J; junction bases left unmatched: 14. This CDR3 spans 17 amino acids. The CDR3 sequence is CASSSPGTGGLLGGYTF. CDR3 nucleotides: TGTGCCAGCAGTTCTCCCGGGACAGGGGGCCTCCTGGGCGGCTACACCTTC.

The CDR3 nucleotides read TGTGCCAGCAGCCAAGCCATGGGACAGGGGGCCTACGAGCAGTACTTC. Amino acid sequence: CASSQAMGQGAYEQYF. This chain connects TRBV4-2 to TRBJ2-7, with TRBD1 matching over 11 bases. Germline V CDR1 and CDR2: LGHNA, YNFKEQ. Trimming cost V 1 base and J 2 bases; bases outside gene matches: 4. The CDR3 is 16 residues long.

The rearrangement links TRBV5-6 to TRBJ2-3; D gene unclear. The CDR3 extends over 14 amino acids. Trimming took off 6 bases at V and 2 bases at J, with 13 bases between the two ends. Germline values: CDR1 SGHDT, CDR2 YYEEEE. CDR3 DNA sequence: TGTGCCAGCACCACTCTTTCCCCCACAGATACGCAGTATTTT. Protein: CASTTLSPTDTQYF.

The chain has TRBV5-1 and TRBJ2-7, with 8 positions matching TRBD1. J was trimmed by 2 bases and V by 4 bases; bases with no gene match: 14. Germline CDR1 reads SGHRS; CDR2 reads YFSETQ. The CDR3 covers 17 residues. DNA for the CDR3: TGCGCCAGCAGCCCTGGGGGCTCGACGACAGGGGCCTACGAGCAGTACTTC. Amino acids: CASSPGGSTTGAYEQYF.

This CDR3 reads CASSERGGKLGGTYGYTF. CDR3 nucleotides: TGTGCCAGCAGCGAACGAGGGGGCAAGTTGGGGGGAACCTATGGCTACACCTTC. This chain uses TRBV7-6 with TRBJ1-2; 7 bases fit TRBD1. The germline CDR1 and CDR2 sequences are SGHVS and FNYEAQ. CDR3 size: 18 residues. The V segment lost 5 bases and the J segment 4 bases; nucleotides outside the gene matches: 19.

This rearrangement joins TRBV7-8 to TRBJ2-4; the D gene is possibly TRBD2 (6 bases). The germline V and J ends were trimmed by 1 base and 5 bases, with 12 bases remaining between them. The CDR3 length is 15 residues. Germline assignment: CDR1 SGHVS and CDR2 FQNEAQ. The CDR3 sequence is CASSLVGGEENIQYF. CDR3 nucleotide sequence: TGTGCCAGCAGCTTAGTGGGGGGTGAGGAAAACATTCAGTACTTC.

V gene TRBV5-1 combines with J gene TRBJ2-5, with a weak D call TRBD1 (6 bases). The V end lost 1 base, the J end lost 1 base, and 11 bases lay between the germline ends. Germline V gene lookup returns CDR1 SGHRS and CDR2 YFSETQ. The CDR3 length is 15 residues. The DNA for the CDR3 is TGCGCCAGCAGCTTGAACAGGGAATCCCAAGAGACCCAGTACTTC. Translating it yields CASSLNRESQETQYF.

This chain joins TRBV18 and TRBJ1-5, with TRBD1 matching over 9 bases. V lost 3 bases, J lost 2 bases, and 5 bases stayed unmatched. CDR1 is KGHSH, CDR2 LQKENI, per germline. The CDR3 totals 16 residues. In DNA form, the CDR3 reads TGTGCCAGCTCACCGGGACAGGGCGGTCGCAATCAGCCCCAGCATTTT. Translated: CASSPGQGGRNQPQHF.

This rearrangement joins TRBV12-2 to TRBJ2-5; the table's TRBD2 call for D was not verified on the DNA. TRBV12-2 is reported as a pseudogene. CDR3 length: 14 amino acids. This CDR3 reads CASRLGAGGKTQYF. The CDR3 DNA is TGTGCAAGTCGCTTAGGCGCGGGGGGGAAGACCCAGTACTTC.

This rearrangement joins TRBV27 to TRBJ1-2; 9 bases match TRBD1. Germline V gene sequence: CDR1 MNHEY, CDR2 SMNVEV (reference sequence). The trim removed 7 bases at V and 0 bases at J, leaving 9 bases unmatched. The CDR3 runs to 16 residues. The chain's CDR3 is CASKPGQGFSNYGYTF. The CDR3 region has the DNA TGTGCCAGCAAACCGGGACAGGGATTTTCTAACTATGGCTACACCTTC.

The chain employs TRBV7-2 and TRBJ2-7; 14 bases fit TRBD2. There are 17 residues in the CDR3. The germline V gene encodes CDR1 SGHTA and CDR2 FQGNSA. The V segment lost 5 bases and the J segment 9 bases; nucleotides outside the gene matches: 15. The CDR3 DNA sequence: TGTGCCAGCAGCCCGAAAGCCGGACTAGCGGGGGGTGAGGGGCAGTACTTC. Its protein is CASSPKAGLAGGEGQYF.

This sequence joins TRBV7-8 and TRBJ2-1; D possibly corresponds to TRBD2 (6 bases). The CDR3 is 15 residues long. The V gene lost 5 bases and the J gene lost 5 bases, with 16 bases spanning the gap. Germline assignment: CDR1 SGHVS and CDR2 FQNEAQ. This CDR3 is CASSPIVEGNNEQFF. The CDR3 nucleotides are TGTGCCAGCAGCCCAATCGTGGAGGGGAACAATGAGCAGTTCTTC.